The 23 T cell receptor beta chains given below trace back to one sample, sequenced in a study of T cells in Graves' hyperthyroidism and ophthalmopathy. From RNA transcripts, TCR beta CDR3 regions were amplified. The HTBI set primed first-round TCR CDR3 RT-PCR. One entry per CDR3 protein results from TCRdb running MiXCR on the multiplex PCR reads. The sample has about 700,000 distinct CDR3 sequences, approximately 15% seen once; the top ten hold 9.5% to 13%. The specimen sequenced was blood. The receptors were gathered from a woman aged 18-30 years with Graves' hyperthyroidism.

As DNA, the CDR3 is TGTGCCAGTAACCGACTAGCGGGATCCAATGAGCAGTTCTTC. Its protein is CASNRLAGSNEQFF. The chain combines TRBV19 with TRBJ2-1; 11 positions agree with TRBD2. This CDR3 is built from 14 residues. V lost 7 bases and J lost 6; bases outside the gene matches: 5. CDR1 and CDR2 (germline): LNHDA, SQIVND (reference sequence).

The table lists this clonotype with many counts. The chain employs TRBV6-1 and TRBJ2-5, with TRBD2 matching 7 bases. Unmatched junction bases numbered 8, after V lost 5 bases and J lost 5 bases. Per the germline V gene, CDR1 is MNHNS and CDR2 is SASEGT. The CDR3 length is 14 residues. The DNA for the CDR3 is TGTGCCAGCAGTTTTGGGGGGGTGCGGGAGACCCAGTACTTC. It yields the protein CASSFGGVRETQYF.

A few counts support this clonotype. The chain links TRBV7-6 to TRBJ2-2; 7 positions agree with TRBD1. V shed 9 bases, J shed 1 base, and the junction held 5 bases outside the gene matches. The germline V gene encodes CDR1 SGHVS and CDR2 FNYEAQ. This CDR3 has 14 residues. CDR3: CASRGQMNTGELFF. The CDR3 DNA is TGTGCCAGTAGGGGACAGATGAACACCGGGGAGCTGTTTTTT.

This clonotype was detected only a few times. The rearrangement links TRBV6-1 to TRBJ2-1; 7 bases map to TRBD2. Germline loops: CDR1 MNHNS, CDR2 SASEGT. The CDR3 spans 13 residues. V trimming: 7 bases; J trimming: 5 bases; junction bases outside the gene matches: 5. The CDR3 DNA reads TGTGCCAGCACTGGCGGGAGCCACAATGAGCAGTTCTTC. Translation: CASTGGSHNEQFF.

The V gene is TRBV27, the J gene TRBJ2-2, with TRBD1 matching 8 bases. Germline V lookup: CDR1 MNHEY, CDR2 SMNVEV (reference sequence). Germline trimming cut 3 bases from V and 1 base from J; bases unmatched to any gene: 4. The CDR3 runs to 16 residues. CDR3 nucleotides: TGTGCCAGCAGTTTCCTGACAGGGGTGAACACCGGGGAGCTGTTTTTT. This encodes CASSFLTGVNTGELFF.

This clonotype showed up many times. CDR3 region: CAWSVRTSGHEQYF. The CDR3 bases are TGTGCCTGGAGTGTACGGACTAGCGGGCACGAGCAGTACTTC. The chain is built from TRBV30 and TRBJ2-7; 11 bases map to TRBD2. The CDR3 runs to 14 residues. V was clipped by 0 bases and J by 5 bases; unmatched bases: 3. The germline CDR1 and CDR2 sequences are GTSNPN and SVGIG (reference sequence).

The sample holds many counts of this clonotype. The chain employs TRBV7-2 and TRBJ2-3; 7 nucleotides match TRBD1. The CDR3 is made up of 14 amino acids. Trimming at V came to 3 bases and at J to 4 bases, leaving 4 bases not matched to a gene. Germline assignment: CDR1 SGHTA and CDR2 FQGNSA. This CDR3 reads CASSFRGIADTQYF. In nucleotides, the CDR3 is TGTGCCAGCAGCTTCAGGGGGATCGCAGATACGCAGTATTTT. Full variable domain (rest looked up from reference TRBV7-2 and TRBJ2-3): GAGVSQSPSNKVTEKGKDVELRCDPISGHTALYWYRQSLGQGLEFLIYFQGNSAPDKSGLPSDRFSAERTGGSVSTLTIQRTQQEDSAVYLCASSFRGIADTQYFGPGTRLTVL.

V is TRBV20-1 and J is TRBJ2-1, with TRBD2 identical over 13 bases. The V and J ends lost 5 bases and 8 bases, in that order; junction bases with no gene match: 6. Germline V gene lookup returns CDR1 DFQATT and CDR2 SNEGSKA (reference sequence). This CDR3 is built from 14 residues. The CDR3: CSAATSGRADEQFF. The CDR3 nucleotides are TGCAGTGCTGCCACTAGCGGGAGGGCCGATGAGCAGTTCTTC.

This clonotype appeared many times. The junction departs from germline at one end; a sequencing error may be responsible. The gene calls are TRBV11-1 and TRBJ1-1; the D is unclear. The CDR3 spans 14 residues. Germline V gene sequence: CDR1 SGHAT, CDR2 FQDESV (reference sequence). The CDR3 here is CASNLTSGVTEAFF. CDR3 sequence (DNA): TGTGCCAGCAACTTAACATCCGGGGTCACTGAAGCTTTCTTT.

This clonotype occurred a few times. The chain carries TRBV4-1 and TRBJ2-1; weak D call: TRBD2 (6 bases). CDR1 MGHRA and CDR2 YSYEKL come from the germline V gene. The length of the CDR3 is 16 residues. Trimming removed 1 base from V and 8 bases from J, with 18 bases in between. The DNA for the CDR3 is TGCGCCAGCAGCCAAGCAAGGGGAGGACCGCTCGATGAGCAGTTCTTC. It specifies CASSQARGGPLDEQFF.

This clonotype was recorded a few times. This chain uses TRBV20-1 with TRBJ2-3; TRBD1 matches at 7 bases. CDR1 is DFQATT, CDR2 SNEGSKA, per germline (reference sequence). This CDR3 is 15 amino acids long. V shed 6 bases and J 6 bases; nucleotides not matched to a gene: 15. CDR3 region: CSAKYPTGIGDTQYF. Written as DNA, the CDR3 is TGCAGTGCAAAGTACCCGACAGGGATAGGGGATACGCAGTATTTT.

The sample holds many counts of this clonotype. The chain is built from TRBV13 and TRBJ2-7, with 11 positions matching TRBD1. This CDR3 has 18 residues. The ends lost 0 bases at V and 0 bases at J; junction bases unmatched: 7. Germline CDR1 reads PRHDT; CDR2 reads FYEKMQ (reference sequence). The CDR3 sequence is CASSLGDRGPGDSYEQYF. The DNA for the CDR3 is TGTGCCAGCAGCTTAGGGGACAGGGGGCCCGGGGACTCCTACGAGCAGTACTTC.

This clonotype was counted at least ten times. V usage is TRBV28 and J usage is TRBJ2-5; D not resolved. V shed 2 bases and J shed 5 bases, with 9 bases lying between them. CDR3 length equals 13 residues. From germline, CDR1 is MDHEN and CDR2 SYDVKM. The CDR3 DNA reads TGTGCCAGCAGTTTAGAAGTGTTTGAGACCCAGTACTTC. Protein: CASSLEVFETQYF. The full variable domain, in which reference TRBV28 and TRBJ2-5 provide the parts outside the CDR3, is DVKVTQSSRYLVKRTGEKVFLECVQDMDHENMFWYRQDPGLGLRLIYFSYDVKMKEKGDIPEGYSVSREKKERFSLILESASTNQTSMYLCASSLEVFETQYFGPGTRLLVL.

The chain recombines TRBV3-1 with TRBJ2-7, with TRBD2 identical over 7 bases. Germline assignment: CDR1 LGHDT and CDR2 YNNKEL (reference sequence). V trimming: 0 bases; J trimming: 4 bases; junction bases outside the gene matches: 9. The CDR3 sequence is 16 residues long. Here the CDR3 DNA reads TGTGCCAGCAGCCAAGATTGGGGGGGATCGCGGTACGAGCAGTACTTC. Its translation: CASSQDWGGSRYEQYF.

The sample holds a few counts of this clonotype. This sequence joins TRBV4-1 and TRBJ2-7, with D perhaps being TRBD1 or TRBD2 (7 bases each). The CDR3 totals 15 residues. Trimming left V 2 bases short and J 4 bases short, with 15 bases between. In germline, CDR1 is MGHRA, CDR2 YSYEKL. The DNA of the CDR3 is TGCGCCAGCAGCCAACTTAGCAGGGGGGGGTACGAGCAGTACTTC. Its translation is CASSQLSRGGYEQYF.

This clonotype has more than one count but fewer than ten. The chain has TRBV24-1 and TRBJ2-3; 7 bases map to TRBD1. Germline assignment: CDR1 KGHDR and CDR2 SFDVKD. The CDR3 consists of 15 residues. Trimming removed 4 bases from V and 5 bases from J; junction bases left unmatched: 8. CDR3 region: CATSDSRQGIDTQYF. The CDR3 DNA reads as TGTGCCACCAGTGACTCCCGACAGGGCATAGATACGCAGTATTTT.

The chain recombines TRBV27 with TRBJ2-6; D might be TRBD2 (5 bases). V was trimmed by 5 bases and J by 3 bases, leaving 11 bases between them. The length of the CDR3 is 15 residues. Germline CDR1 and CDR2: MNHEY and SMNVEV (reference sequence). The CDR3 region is CASSPPGIGANVLTF. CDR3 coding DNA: TGTGCCAGCAGTCCCCCCGGGATTGGGGCCAACGTCCTGACTTTC.

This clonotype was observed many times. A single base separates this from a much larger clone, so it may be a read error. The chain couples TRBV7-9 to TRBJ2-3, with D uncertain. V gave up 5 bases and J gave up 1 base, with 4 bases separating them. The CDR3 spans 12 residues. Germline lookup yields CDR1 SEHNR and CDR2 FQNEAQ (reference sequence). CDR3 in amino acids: CASSHGTDTQYF. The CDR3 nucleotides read TGTGCCAGCAGCCACGGCACAGATACGCAGTATTTT.

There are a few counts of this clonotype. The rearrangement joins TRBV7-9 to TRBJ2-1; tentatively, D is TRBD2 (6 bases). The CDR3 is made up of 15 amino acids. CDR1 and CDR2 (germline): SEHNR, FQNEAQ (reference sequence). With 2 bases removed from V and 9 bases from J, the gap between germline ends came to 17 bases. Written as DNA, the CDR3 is TGTGCCAGCAGCTTACACCGCGGGACGGGGAGTGAGCAGTTCTTC. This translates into CASSLHRGTGSEQFF.

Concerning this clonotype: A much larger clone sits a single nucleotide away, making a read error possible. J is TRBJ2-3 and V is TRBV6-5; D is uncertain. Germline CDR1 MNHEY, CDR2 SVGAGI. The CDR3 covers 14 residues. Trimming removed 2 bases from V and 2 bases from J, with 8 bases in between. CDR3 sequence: CASSYVSNTDTQYF. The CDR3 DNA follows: TGTGCCAGCAGTTACGTCTCGAACACAGATACGCAGTATTTT.

CDR3 sequence: CASSSTAAGSGPQHF. The CDR3 region has the DNA TGTGCCAGCAGCTCTACGGCGGCAGGATCAGGTCCCCAGCATTTT. The V gene is TRBV7-2, the J gene TRBJ1-5; D gene ambiguous. V lost 4 bases and J lost 10, with 20 bases in between. The CDR3 extends over 15 amino acids. Germline loops: CDR1 SGHTA, CDR2 FQGNSA.

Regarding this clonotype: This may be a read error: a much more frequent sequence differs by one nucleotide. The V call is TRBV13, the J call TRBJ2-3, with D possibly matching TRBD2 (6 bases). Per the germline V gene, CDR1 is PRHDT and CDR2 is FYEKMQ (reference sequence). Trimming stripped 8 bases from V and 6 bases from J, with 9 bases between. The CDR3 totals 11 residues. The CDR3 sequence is CASPRGDTQYF. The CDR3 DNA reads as TGTGCCAGCCCCCGGGGGGATACGCAGTATTTT.

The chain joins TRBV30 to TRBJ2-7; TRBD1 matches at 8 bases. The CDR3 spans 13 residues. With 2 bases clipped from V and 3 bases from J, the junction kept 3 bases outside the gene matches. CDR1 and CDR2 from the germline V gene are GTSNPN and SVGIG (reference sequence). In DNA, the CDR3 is TGTGCCTGGAGTATCGGACAGGGCTACGAGCAGTACTTC. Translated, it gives CAWSIGQGYEQYF.